This passage covers 15 T cell receptor beta chains from one sample sequenced in a study of Ad26.COV2.S vaccination and SARS-CoV-2 variants. Produced via immunoSEQ multiplex PCR; TCRdb's table is partial and in-frame only. Here the sample spans roughly 460,000 clones, approximately 90% being singletons. The treatment: over 15 received Ad26.COV2.S at low or high dose, single or two shots; five or six received placebo; per-sample allocation not given. The samples were gathered on day 63 after the first injection of vaccine or placebo. The input for sequencing was peripheral blood, taken in a trial of Ad26.COV2.S vaccine versus placebo. These receptors were taken from a person aged 18-65 years who received the Ad26.COV2.S COVID-19 vaccine or a placebo.

The genes are TRBV27 and TRBJ2-1; a possible D gene is TRBD1 (6 bases). Between the trimmed V and J ends, which lost 2 bases and 3 bases, there was a span of 8 bases. CDR3 length: 14 residues. Germline loops: CDR1 MNHEY, CDR2 SMNVEV (reference sequence). The CDR3 loop reads CASSLEGGYNEQFF. The CDR3 DNA follows: TGTGCCAGCAGTTTAGAAGGGGGCTACAATGAGCAGTTCTTC.

This clone was counted a single time. The chain uses TRBV9 and TRBJ1-6, with D unresolved. CDR3 length equals 15 residues. V was trimmed by 0 bases and J by 8 bases, leaving 12 bases between them. Germline V gives CDR1 SGDLS, CDR2 YYNGEE. The CDR3 nucleotides are TGTGCCAGCAGCGTAGATGGAAGGGCGGATTCACCCCTCCACTTT. The encoded protein is CASSVDGRADSPLHF.

The chain joins TRBV5-1 to TRBJ2-1; TRBD2 aligns across 8 bases. J was trimmed by 5 bases and V by 2 bases; bases with no gene match: 6. Looked up from germline, CDR1 is SGHRS and CDR2 is YFSETQ. This CDR3 spans 15 amino acids. Here the CDR3 reads CASSFRGGRDNEQFF. The CDR3 DNA is TGCGCCAGCAGCTTTCGGGGGGGCCGGGACAATGAGCAGTTCTTC.

This chain links TRBV30 with TRBJ2-7, with 7 bases fitting TRBD1. Germline assignment: CDR1 GTSNPN and CDR2 SVGIG (reference sequence). V was clipped by 2 bases and J by 2 bases; unmatched bases: 9. The CDR3 is 15 amino acids. CDR3 sequence: CAWSPSLGQTYEQYF. CDR3 in DNA: TGTGCCTGGAGTCCATCCCTGGGACAGACCTACGAGCAGTACTTC.

The V and J genes are TRBV12-3 or TRBV12-4 and TRBJ2-5; D ambiguous. The CDR3 contains 11 residues. The germline V and J ends were trimmed by 1 base and 7 bases, with 4 bases remaining between them. The CDR3 is CASSLEATQYF. The CDR3 DNA is TGTGCCAGCAGTTTAGAGGCGACCCAGTACTTC.

The chain is built from TRBV29-1 and TRBJ2-7, with D unresolved. V was trimmed by 4 bases and J by 4 bases, leaving 17 bases between them. CDR1 is SQVTM and CDR2 is ANQGSEA in the germline V gene. The CDR3 is made up of 14 amino acids. The CDR3 reads CSVGNSIIPYEQYF. The CDR3 nucleotides are TGCAGCGTTGGCAACTCCATAATCCCGTACGAGCAGTACTTC.

The V and J genes are TRBV19 and TRBJ2-5; D gene unclear. CDR3 size: 12 residues. Germline-derived CDR1 and CDR2 are LNHDA and SQIVND (reference sequence). Between the trimmed V and J ends, which lost 10 bases and 5 bases, there was a span of 14 bases. DNA for the CDR3: TGTGCCACTCGTTCGACCCCTGAGACCCAGTACTTC. Translating gives CATRSTPETQYF.

V usage is TRBV7-2 and J usage is TRBJ1-5, with D tentatively TRBD1 (6 bases). Trimming removed 5 bases at V and 1 base at J, with 15 bases between. The length of the CDR3 is 16 residues. The germline CDR1 and CDR2 sequences are SGHTA and FQGNSA. CDR3 protein: CASSGGGGLSNQPQHF. The DNA for the CDR3 is TGTGCCAGCAGCGGAGGGGGGGGCCTCAGCAATCAGCCCCAGCATTTT.

The gene calls are TRBV15 and TRBJ2-4; 10 bases fit TRBD1. The CDR3 sequence is 19 residues long. The germline V gene encodes CDR1 LNHNV and CDR2 YYDKDF (reference sequence). After removal of 1 base from V and 6 bases from J, the junction contained 15 bases not matched to a gene. The chain's CDR3 is CATSRGLLWDRGPLNIQYF. In DNA form, the CDR3 reads TGTGCCACCAGCAGAGGTCTCCTCTGGGACAGGGGACCCCTAAACATTCAGTACTTC.

The rearrangement joins TRBV11-2 to TRBJ2-5; tentative D call: TRBD2 (6 bases). Germline V CDR1 and CDR2: SGHAT, FQNNGV. This CDR3 is built from 13 residues. The DNA for the CDR3 is TGTGCATCCGGGGCGGGGCCCGAAAGAACCCAGTACTTC. This encodes CASGAGPERTQYF.

The V call is TRBV7-9, the J call TRBJ1-1; the D is unclear. Per germline, CDR1 SEHNR and CDR2 FQNEAQ (reference sequence). This CDR3 spans 13 amino acids. Trimming took off 5 bases at V and 4 bases at J, with 11 bases between the two ends. The CDR3 region is CASSREAGTEAFF. CDR3 coding DNA: TGTGCCAGCAGCCGCGAGGCAGGCACTGAAGCTTTCTTT.

The chain employs TRBV18 and TRBJ2-1, with TRBD2 matching 7 bases. V lost 6 bases to trimming and J lost 4 bases; unmatched junction nucleotides: 9. The CDR3 spans 15 residues. Germline CDR1 reads KGHSH; CDR2 reads LQKENI. The CDR3 nucleotides are TGTGCCAGCTCGTCCCCGGGGACTATTTACAATGAGCAGTTCTTC. It specifies CASSSPGTIYNEQFF.

The chain combines TRBV10-1 with TRBJ1-1, with unresolved D. The CDR3 length is 15 residues. The V and J ends lost 6 bases and 1 base respectively, with 15 bases between them. Germline loops: CDR1 WNHNN, CDR2 SYGVQD (reference sequence). CDR3 protein: CASRGKDAENTEAFF. The DNA for the CDR3 is TGCGCCAGCAGGGGAAAAGATGCAGAGAACACTGAAGCTTTCTTT.

The CDR3: CASSYGITYGYTF. CDR3 in DNA: TGTGCCAGCAGTTACGGAATTACTTATGGCTACACCTTC. This rearrangement joins TRBV6-5 to TRBJ1-2; unclear D gene. Germline CDR1 and CDR2: MNHEY and SVGAGI. Trimming cost V 2 bases and J 5 bases, with 9 bases left between them. The CDR3 contains 13 residues.

This chain links TRBV11-2 with TRBJ1-2; 10 nucleotides match TRBD1. The CDR3 runs to 18 residues. V was pared by 4 bases and J by 6 bases, with 17 bases of the junction left unmatched. The germline CDR1 and CDR2 sequences are SGHAT and FQNNGV. The CDR3 sequence: CASSSYPGGQGRINGYTF. CDR3 nucleotide sequence: TGTGCCAGCAGCTCTTACCCGGGGGGACAGGGGCGGATTAATGGCTACACCTTC.